This is a list of T cell receptor beta chains from one sample in a study of T cells after yellow fever vaccination. TCRdb used MiXCR to reprocess the 5' RACE reads, holding one entry per CDR3 protein. The sample lists roughly 300,000 distinct CDR3 sequences, around 8.1% occurring once. The material sequenced was PBMCs, taken more than 35 days after the first yellow fever vaccination. The receptors shown here come from a man between 18 and 29 years old who received the YFV17D yellow fever vaccine. Each CDR3 is given with its conserved first and last residue. The D gene is left open where the match is weak. Clone size is shown for a subset of rows, as once, few, many or a class of expanded clone.

v_call: TRBV7-2
d_call: TRBD1
clone_size: .
j_call: TRBJ1-3
cdr3_nt: TGTGCCAGCAGCATACAGGGGTGGGACTCTGGAAACACCATATATTTT
cdr3_aa: CASSIQGWDSGNTIYF

v_call: TRBV12-3/TRBV12-4
d_call: .
clone_size: few
j_call: TRBJ1-2
cdr3_nt: TGTGCCAGCAGTCCCGGAACACCCGCCTTCTATGGCTACACCTTC
cdr3_aa: CASSPGTPAFYGYTF

v_call: TRBV6-5
d_call: .
clone_size: .
j_call: TRBJ2-1
cdr3_nt: TGTGCCAGCAGACCCTCGAGGGACTCCTACAATGAGCAGTTCTTC
cdr3_aa: CASRPSRDSYNEQFF

v_call: TRBV7-9
d_call: .
clone_size: few
j_call: TRBJ2-7
cdr3_nt: TGTGCCAGCAGCTTAGCTGTGGTGAGCGAGCAGTACTTC
cdr3_aa: CASSLAVVSEQYF

v_call: TRBV2
d_call: .
clone_size: .
j_call: TRBJ2-5
cdr3_nt: TGTGCCAGTTCGGCGGAACAAGAGACCCAGTACTTC
cdr3_aa: CASSAEQETQYF

v_call: TRBV7-2
d_call: .
clone_size: few
j_call: TRBJ2-6
cdr3_nt: TGTGCCAGCAGCCCGAGGGGGACAACTGGGGCCAACGTCCTGACTTTC
cdr3_aa: CASSPRGTTGANVLTF

v_call: TRBV12-3/TRBV12-4
d_call: .
clone_size: few
j_call: TRBJ1-3
cdr3_nt: TGTGCCAGCAGTTTACAGGCAGACTCTGGAAACACCATATATTTT
cdr3_aa: CASSLQADSGNTIYF

v_call: TRBV10-1
d_call: .
clone_size: many
j_call: TRBJ2-7
cdr3_nt: TGCGCCAGCAGTGAGTTTCCTAGCGACTACGAGCAGTACTTC
cdr3_aa: CASSEFPSDYEQYF

v_call: TRBV6-1
d_call: TRBD1
clone_size: many
j_call: TRBJ2-3
cdr3_nt: TGTGCCAGCAGCCTGGACAGGGCCGCCGATACGCAGTATTTT
cdr3_aa: CASSLDRAADTQYF

v_call: TRBV19
d_call: TRBD1
clone_size: few
j_call: TRBJ2-3
cdr3_nt: TGTGCCAGTAGTACCAATGTCCCCGGGGACAGGGGGCTGGCAGATACGCAGTATTTT
cdr3_aa: CASSTNVPGDRGLADTQYF

v_call: TRBV7-9
d_call: .
clone_size: few
j_call: TRBJ1-6
cdr3_nt: TGTGCCAGCAGCCCCGCTACGGGTAATTCACCCCTCCACTTT
cdr3_aa: CASSPATGNSPLHF

v_call: TRBV18
d_call: .
clone_size: few
j_call: TRBJ1-1
cdr3_nt: TGTGCCAGCTCACCCACATGGGACGGCTTGAACACTGAAGCTTTCTTT
cdr3_aa: CASSPTWDGLNTEAFF

v_call: TRBV4-1
d_call: .
clone_size: few
j_call: TRBJ1-1
cdr3_nt: TGCGCCAGCAGCCAAGAGGGGCAGGCGCGTGAAGCTTTCTTT
cdr3_aa: CASSQEGQAREAFF

v_call: TRBV7-2
d_call: .
clone_size: many
j_call: TRBJ2-1
cdr3_nt: TGTGCCAGCAGCTTATTTGCGGGGCGCAATGAGCAGTTCTTC
cdr3_aa: CASSLFAGRNEQFF

v_call: TRBV20-1
d_call: TRBD2
clone_size: .
j_call: TRBJ2-3
cdr3_nt: TGCAGTGCGACCGGGACTAGGGTAACAGATACGCAGTATTTT
cdr3_aa: CSATGTRVTDTQYF

v_call: TRBV5-4
d_call: TRBD1
clone_size: few
j_call: TRBJ2-3
cdr3_nt: TGTGCCAGCAGCTTCTATTCCGACAGGGTGGGGACAGATACGCAGTATTTT
cdr3_aa: CASSFYSDRVGTDTQYF

v_call: TRBV20-1
d_call: TRBD2
clone_size: .
j_call: TRBJ2-5
cdr3_nt: TGCAGTGTGCCCCCTAGCGGGCTACAAGAGACCCAGTACTTC
cdr3_aa: CSVPPSGLQETQYF

v_call: TRBV6-5
d_call: .
clone_size: .
j_call: TRBJ2-2
cdr3_nt: TGTGCCAGCAGTTACTCGGCCCCAGGGGAGAGGGCCGGGGAGCTGTTTTTT
cdr3_aa: CASSYSAPGERAGELFF

v_call: TRBV10-3
d_call: .
clone_size: few
j_call: TRBJ1-2
cdr3_nt: TGTGCCATCAGTGGGTCCTTCGGGCGGGGCTCTGGCTACACCTTC
cdr3_aa: CAISGSFGRGSGYTF

v_call: TRBV20-1
d_call: .
clone_size: few
j_call: TRBJ1-3
cdr3_nt: TGCAGTGCTAGACGCAATCCGGGCTCTGGAAACACCATATATTTT
cdr3_aa: CSARRNPGSGNTIYF

v_call: TRBV5-1
d_call: .
clone_size: many
j_call: TRBJ2-7
cdr3_nt: TGCGCCAGCAGCTTTCAGGGTAACACCTACGAGCAGTACTTC
cdr3_aa: CASSFQGNTYEQYF

v_call: TRBV7-2
d_call: TRBD1
clone_size: .
j_call: TRBJ2-5
cdr3_nt: TGTGCCAGCAGCCGCCGAACAGGGGGCAGGGAGACCCAGTACTTC
cdr3_aa: CASSRRTGGRETQYF

v_call: TRBV4-3
d_call: TRBD1
clone_size: few
j_call: TRBJ2-5
cdr3_nt: TGCGCCAGCAGCCAAGGGGCAGTAGGGACAGCCCAAGAGACCCAGTACTTC
cdr3_aa: CASSQGAVGTAQETQYF

v_call: TRBV28
d_call: TRBD1
clone_size: few
j_call: TRBJ2-5
cdr3_nt: TGTGCCAGCAGTTCAGGGGGCTTGGAGACCCAGTACTTC
cdr3_aa: CASSSGGLETQYF

v_call: TRBV18
d_call: .
clone_size: few
j_call: TRBJ1-4
cdr3_nt: TGTGCCAGCTCACCAGGGGCAACCGAAAAACTGTTTTTT
cdr3_aa: CASSPGATEKLFF

v_call: TRBV5-4
d_call: TRBD2
clone_size: many
j_call: TRBJ2-5
cdr3_nt: TGTGCCAGCAGCCAGACTAGCGGGCCAGAGACCCAGTACTTC
cdr3_aa: CASSQTSGPETQYF

v_call: TRBV12-3/TRBV12-4
d_call: TRBD1
clone_size: few
j_call: TRBJ2-3
cdr3_nt: TGTGCCAACGGCAGGGGGGATACGCAGTATTTT
cdr3_aa: CANGRGDTQYF

v_call: TRBV19
d_call: TRBD1
clone_size: few
j_call: TRBJ1-2
cdr3_nt: TGTGCCAGTAGTCCCGAGACAGGGGTTACCTATGGCTACACCTTC
cdr3_aa: CASSPETGVTYGYTF

v_call: TRBV20-1
d_call: .
clone_size: .
j_call: TRBJ1-3
cdr3_nt: TGCAGTGCTAGTTTAGGGATTGGAAACACCATATATTTT
cdr3_aa: CSASLGIGNTIYF

v_call: TRBV5-5
d_call: .
clone_size: .
j_call: TRBJ1-2
cdr3_nt: TGTGCCAGCAGCCTCGATGGTTCTACGGGCGGCTACACCTTC
cdr3_aa: CASSLDGSTGGYTF

v_call: TRBV5-1
d_call: .
clone_size: few
j_call: TRBJ1-4
cdr3_nt: TGCGCCAGCAGCTTTTTAGGTGAAAAACTGTTTTTT
cdr3_aa: CASSFLGEKLFF

v_call: TRBV6-5
d_call: .
clone_size: .
j_call: TRBJ1-1
cdr3_nt: TGTGCCAGCAGTTACTCGAAAAGCCTCTTTGGGACTGAACCTTTCTTT
cdr3_aa: CASSYSKSLFGTEPFF

v_call: TRBV27
d_call: .
clone_size: .
j_call: TRBJ2-7
cdr3_nt: TGTGCCAGCAGTCCTGGACACCGGGATTACTCCTACGAGCAGTACTTC
cdr3_aa: CASSPGHRDYSYEQYF

v_call: TRBV3-1
d_call: .
clone_size: .
j_call: TRBJ1-2
cdr3_nt: TGTGCCAGCAGCCGGCCGGGGGACTATGGCTACACCTTC
cdr3_aa: CASSRPGDYGYTF

v_call: TRBV5-1
d_call: .
clone_size: few
j_call: TRBJ1-2
cdr3_nt: TGCGCCAGCAGCTGGGGAGGACAGCGAGGCTATGGCTACACCTTC
cdr3_aa: CASSWGGQRGYGYTF

v_call: TRBV7-2
d_call: TRBD2
clone_size: few
j_call: TRBJ2-3
cdr3_nt: TGTGCCAGCAGCTTCGGGACTAGCGGGGGTCTCACAGATACGCAGTATTTT
cdr3_aa: CASSFGTSGGLTDTQYF

v_call: TRBV7-2
d_call: .
clone_size: .
j_call: TRBJ2-5
cdr3_nt: TGTGCCAGCAGCTGGGGACCCAAAGAGACCCAGTACTTC
cdr3_aa: CASSWGPKETQYF

v_call: TRBV7-2
d_call: TRBD1
clone_size: many
j_call: TRBJ2-6
cdr3_nt: TGTGCCAGCAGCAGACAGACAGGGGGTGGAACCACCAACGTCCTGACTTTC
cdr3_aa: CASSRQTGGGTTNVLTF

v_call: TRBV20-1
d_call: .
clone_size: few
j_call: TRBJ2-3
cdr3_nt: TGCAGTGCTAGAGATGACAAGGGTCCAGTGGCAGATACGCAGTATTTT
cdr3_aa: CSARDDKGPVADTQYF

v_call: TRBV5-4
d_call: TRBD1
clone_size: few
j_call: TRBJ2-1
cdr3_nt: TGTGCCAGCAGCTTAGGGACAGGGAGTACCTACAATGAGCAGTTCTTC
cdr3_aa: CASSLGTGSTYNEQFF

v_call: TRBV7-2
d_call: TRBD2
clone_size: few
j_call: TRBJ2-3
cdr3_nt: TGTGCCAGCAGCTTGACTAGCGGGGGGGCCGGGTCAGATACGCAGTATTTT
cdr3_aa: CASSLTSGGAGSDTQYF

v_call: TRBV4-1
d_call: .
clone_size: few
j_call: TRBJ2-5
cdr3_nt: TGCGCCAGCAGCCTCCAAGCCCGAGTCCGGGAGACCCAGTACTTC
cdr3_aa: CASSLQARVRETQYF

v_call: TRBV5-1
d_call: TRBD1
clone_size: .
j_call: TRBJ2-7
cdr3_nt: TGCGCCAGCAGCTTGGAGAGCCGGGACAGGTACTCCTACGAGCAGTACTTC
cdr3_aa: CASSLESRDRYSYEQYF

v_call: TRBV4-1
d_call: .
clone_size: .
j_call: TRBJ1-5
cdr3_nt: TGCGCCAGCAGCCAAGAATCTGGGGGGGCACGGACCCAGCATTTT
cdr3_aa: CASSQESGGARTQHF

v_call: TRBV6-1
d_call: .
clone_size: few
j_call: TRBJ1-2
cdr3_nt: TGTGCCAGCAGTGAGAGACAGGATAACTATGGCTACACCTTC
cdr3_aa: CASSERQDNYGYTF

v_call: TRBV7-6
d_call: TRBD2
clone_size: few
j_call: TRBJ2-5
cdr3_nt: TGTGCCAGCAGAGCGCGGGGGGGCCAAGGAGAGACCCAGTACTTC
cdr3_aa: CASRARGGQGETQYF

v_call: TRBV27
d_call: TRBD2
clone_size: .
j_call: TRBJ2-1
cdr3_nt: TGTGCCAGCGCGGAAGGGACTAGCTCCTACAATGAGCAGTTCTTC
cdr3_aa: CASAEGTSSYNEQFF

v_call: TRBV4-2
d_call: TRBD2
clone_size: .
j_call: TRBJ2-5
cdr3_nt: TGTGCCAGCAGCCCAACGGGACTAGCGGACTTTCGGGAGACCCAGTACTTC
cdr3_aa: CASSPTGLADFRETQYF

v_call: TRBV6-2/TRBV6-3
d_call: .
clone_size: few
j_call: TRBJ2-4
cdr3_nt: TGTGCCAGCACCAATTTCGGGCCAACCTGGGGGAAAAACATTCAGTACTTC
cdr3_aa: CASTNFGPTWGKNIQYF

v_call: TRBV4-3
d_call: TRBD1
clone_size: few
j_call: TRBJ2-7
cdr3_nt: TGCGCCAGCAGCCAAGAAGCAGGGGGCTACGAGCAGTACTTC
cdr3_aa: CASSQEAGGYEQYF

v_call: TRBV6-2/TRBV6-3
d_call: .
clone_size: .
j_call: TRBJ2-5
cdr3_nt: TGTGCCAGCAGTTACTTGGGGATCCAAGAGACCCAGTACTTC
cdr3_aa: CASSYLGIQETQYF

v_call: TRBV6-5
d_call: TRBD2
clone_size: .
j_call: TRBJ2-3
cdr3_nt: TGTGCCTGCAGTTACTCGACTAGCGGGGGGCAAACAGATACGCAGTATTTT
cdr3_aa: CACSYSTSGGQTDTQYF

v_call: TRBV4-2
d_call: .
clone_size: few
j_call: TRBJ1-1
cdr3_nt: TGTGCCAGCAGCCAAGACGGGGGGGTGGGCACTGAAGCTTTCTTT
cdr3_aa: CASSQDGGVGTEAFF

v_call: TRBV10-3
d_call: TRBD2
clone_size: .
j_call: TRBJ2-3
cdr3_nt: TGTGCCATCAGTGAGAAGACTAGCGGGGGGGTCACAGATACGCAGTATTTT
cdr3_aa: CAISEKTSGGVTDTQYF

v_call: TRBV12-3/TRBV12-4
d_call: TRBD2
clone_size: few
j_call: TRBJ2-5
cdr3_nt: TGTGCCAGCAGTCCGGGACTAGCGGGTTTCCAAGAGACCCAGTACTTC
cdr3_aa: CASSPGLAGFQETQYF

v_call: TRBV5-1
d_call: TRBD2
clone_size: .
j_call: TRBJ2-3
cdr3_nt: TGCGCCAGCAGCTTCGCGGGTAGCGGGGGTGGCACAGATACGCAGTATTTT
cdr3_aa: CASSFAGSGGGTDTQYF

v_call: TRBV20-1
d_call: .
clone_size: .
j_call: TRBJ2-1
cdr3_nt: TGCAGTGCTAGACTAGTGGTCTACAATGAGCAGTTCTTC
cdr3_aa: CSARLVVYNEQFF

v_call: TRBV11-2
d_call: .
clone_size: .
j_call: TRBJ2-3
cdr3_nt: TGTGCCAGCAGCTTAGATGACAGGCTGTACTCAGATACGCAGTATTTT
cdr3_aa: CASSLDDRLYSDTQYF